This TCR beta chain was recorded in a study of T cells after yellow fever vaccination. TCR cDNA was made by 5'RACE template switching, adding a universal primer site and UMIs. TCRdb re-called the 5' RACE reads through MiXCR, storing one row per CDR3 protein. The profile covers 250,000 or so distinct CDR3 sequences, with around 7% appearing a single time and 0.85% taken by the ten largest. General study results and limits: The study re-detected most primary-vaccination clones after the booster (nearly 97% CD4, 88% CD8).

V lost 4 bases to trimming and J lost 3 bases; unmatched junction nucleotides: 7. Germline V gene sequence: CDR1 KGHDR, CDR2 SFDVKD. The CDR3 spans 17 residues. Comments on this clonotype: Its antigen is unknown.

The V and J genes are TRBV24-1 and TRBJ2-1; 11 positions agree with TRBD2. The origin of this receptor is a man under 40 who received the YFV17D yellow fever vaccine. Sequenced material: CD4+ T cells sorted from PBMCs, taken 15 days after the yellow fever booster vaccination. The CDR3 DNA sequence: TGTGCCACCAGTGACGATAGCGGGAGGGAGATCTACAATGAGCAGTTCTTC. It specifies CATSDDSGREIYNEQFF.